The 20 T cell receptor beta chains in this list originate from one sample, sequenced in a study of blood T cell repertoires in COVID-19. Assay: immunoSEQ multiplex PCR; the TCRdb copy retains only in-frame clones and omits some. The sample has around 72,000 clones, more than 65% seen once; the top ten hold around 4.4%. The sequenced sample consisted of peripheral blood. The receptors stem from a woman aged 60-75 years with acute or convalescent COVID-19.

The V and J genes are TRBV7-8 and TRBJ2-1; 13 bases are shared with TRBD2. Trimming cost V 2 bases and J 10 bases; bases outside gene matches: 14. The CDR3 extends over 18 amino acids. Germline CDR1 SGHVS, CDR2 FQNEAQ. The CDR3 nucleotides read TGTGCCAGCAGCTTACCTCTACGACTAGCGGGGGGCCGGCAGGAGCAGTTCTTC. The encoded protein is CASSLPLRLAGGRQEQFF. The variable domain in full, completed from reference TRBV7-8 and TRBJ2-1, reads GAGVSQSPRYKVAKRGQDVALRCDPISGHVSLFWYQQALGQGPEFLTYFQNEAQLDKSGLPSDRFFAERPEGSVSTLKIQRTQQEDSAVYLCASSLPLRLAGGRQEQFFGPGTRLTVL.

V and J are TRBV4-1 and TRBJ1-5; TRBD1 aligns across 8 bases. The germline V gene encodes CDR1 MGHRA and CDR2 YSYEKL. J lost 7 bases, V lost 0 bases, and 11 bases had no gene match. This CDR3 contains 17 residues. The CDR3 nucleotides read TGCGCCAGCAGCCAAGATCTTAACAGGGGGGAGGGCCAGCCCCAGCATTTT. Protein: CASSQDLNRGEGQPQHF.

Here the CDR3 DNA reads TGCGCCAGCAGCTTGGCAGGGACAGGGAGCTACGAGCAGTACTTC. Translated, it gives CASSLAGTGSYEQYF. This rearrangement joins TRBV5-1 to TRBJ2-7; 9 positions agree with TRBD1. Germline CDR1 reads SGHRS; CDR2 reads YFSETQ. The CDR3 contains 15 residues. V dropped 0 bases and J dropped 3; count of bases not matched to a gene: 4.

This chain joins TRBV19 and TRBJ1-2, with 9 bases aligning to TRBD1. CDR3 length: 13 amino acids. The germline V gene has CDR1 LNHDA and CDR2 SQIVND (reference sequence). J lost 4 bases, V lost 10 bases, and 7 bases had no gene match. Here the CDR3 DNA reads TGTGCCACCGCGGGACAGGGAGTCTATGGCTACACCTTC. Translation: CATAGQGVYGYTF. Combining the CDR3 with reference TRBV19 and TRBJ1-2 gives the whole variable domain DGGITQSPKYLFRKEGQNVTLSCEQNLNHDAMYWYRQDPGQGLRLIYYSQIVNDFQKGDIAEGYSVSREKKESFPLTVTSAQKNPTAFYLCATAGQGVYGYTFGSGTRLTVV.

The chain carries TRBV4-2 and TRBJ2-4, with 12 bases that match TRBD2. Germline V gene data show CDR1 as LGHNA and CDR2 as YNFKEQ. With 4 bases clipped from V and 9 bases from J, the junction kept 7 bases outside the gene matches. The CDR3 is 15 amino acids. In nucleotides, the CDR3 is TGTGCCAGCAGCCCTAGCGGGGGGGCCCGGCTCATTCAGTACTTC. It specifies CASSPSGGARLIQYF.

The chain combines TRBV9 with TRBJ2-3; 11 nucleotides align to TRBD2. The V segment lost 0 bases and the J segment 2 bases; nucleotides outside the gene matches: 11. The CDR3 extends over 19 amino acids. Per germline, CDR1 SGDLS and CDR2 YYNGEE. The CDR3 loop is CASSVEGPSGGPHTDTQYF. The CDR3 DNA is TGTGCCAGCAGCGTAGAGGGTCCTAGCGGGGGGCCCCACACAGATACGCAGTATTTT.

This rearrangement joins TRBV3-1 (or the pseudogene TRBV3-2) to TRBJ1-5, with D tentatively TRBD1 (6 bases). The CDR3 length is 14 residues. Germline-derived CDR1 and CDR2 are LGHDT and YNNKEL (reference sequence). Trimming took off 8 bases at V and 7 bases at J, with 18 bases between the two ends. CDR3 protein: CASGAGGLRQPQHF. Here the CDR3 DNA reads TGTGCCAGCGGTGCGGGGGGCCTGCGGCAGCCCCAGCATTTT.

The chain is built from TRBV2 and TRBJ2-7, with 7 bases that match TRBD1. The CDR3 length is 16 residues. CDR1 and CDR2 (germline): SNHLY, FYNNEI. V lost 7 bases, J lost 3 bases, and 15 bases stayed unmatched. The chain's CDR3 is CASTSQTGALGYEQYF. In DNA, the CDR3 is TGTGCCAGCACTTCCCAAACAGGGGCCCTCGGCTACGAGCAGTACTTC.

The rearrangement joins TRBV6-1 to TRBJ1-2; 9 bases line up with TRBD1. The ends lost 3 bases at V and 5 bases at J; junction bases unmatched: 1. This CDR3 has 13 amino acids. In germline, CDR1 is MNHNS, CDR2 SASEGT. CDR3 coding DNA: TGTGCCAGCAGTGAGACAGGGGGGTATGGCTACACCTTC. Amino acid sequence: CASSETGGYGYTF.

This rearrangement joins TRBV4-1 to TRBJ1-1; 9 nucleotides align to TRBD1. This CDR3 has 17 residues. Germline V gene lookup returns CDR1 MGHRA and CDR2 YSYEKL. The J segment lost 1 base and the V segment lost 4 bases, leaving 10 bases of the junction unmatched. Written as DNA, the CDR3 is TGCGCCAGCAGCCTTCCAACAGGGGGCAGCTGGAACACTGAAGCTTTCTTT. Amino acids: CASSLPTGGSWNTEAFF.

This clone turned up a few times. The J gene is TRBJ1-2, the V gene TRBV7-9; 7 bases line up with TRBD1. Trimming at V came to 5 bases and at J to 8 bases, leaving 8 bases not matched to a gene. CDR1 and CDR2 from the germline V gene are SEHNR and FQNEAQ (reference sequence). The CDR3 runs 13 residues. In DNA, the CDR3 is TGTGCCAGCAGCCTTAACAGGGGCGAAGGCTACACCTTC. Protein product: CASSLNRGEGYTF.

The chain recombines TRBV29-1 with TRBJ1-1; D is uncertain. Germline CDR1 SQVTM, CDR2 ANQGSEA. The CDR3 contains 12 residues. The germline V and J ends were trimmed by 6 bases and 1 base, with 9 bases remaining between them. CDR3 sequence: CSVAAGNTEAFF. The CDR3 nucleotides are TGCAGCGTCGCTGCGGGGAACACTGAAGCTTTCTTT.

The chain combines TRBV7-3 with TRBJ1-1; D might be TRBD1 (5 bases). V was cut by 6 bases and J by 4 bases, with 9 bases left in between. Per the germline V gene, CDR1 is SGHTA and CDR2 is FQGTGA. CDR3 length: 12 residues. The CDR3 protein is CASRGQGTEAFF. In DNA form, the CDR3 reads TGTGCCAGCAGGGGGCAAGGCACTGAAGCTTTCTTT.

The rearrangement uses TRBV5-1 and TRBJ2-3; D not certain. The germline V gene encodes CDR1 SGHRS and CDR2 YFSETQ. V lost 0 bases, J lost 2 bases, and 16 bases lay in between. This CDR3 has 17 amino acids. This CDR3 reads CASSLVAGLVPTDTQYF. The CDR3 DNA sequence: TGCGCCAGCAGCTTGGTTGCAGGCTTGGTCCCCACAGATACGCAGTATTTT.

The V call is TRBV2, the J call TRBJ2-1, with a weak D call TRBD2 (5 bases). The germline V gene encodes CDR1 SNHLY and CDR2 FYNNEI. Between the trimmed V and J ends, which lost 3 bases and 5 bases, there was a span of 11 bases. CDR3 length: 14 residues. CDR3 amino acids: CASSEGSLNNEQFF. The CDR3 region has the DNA TGTGCCAGCAGTGAGGGGAGTTTAAACAATGAGCAGTTCTTC. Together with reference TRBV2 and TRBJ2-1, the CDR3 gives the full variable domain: EPEVTQTPSHQVTQMGQEVILRCVPISNHLYFYWYRQILGQKVEFLVSFYNNEISEKSEIFDDQFSVERPDGSNFTLKIRSTKLEDSAMYFCASSEGSLNNEQFFGPGTRLTVL.

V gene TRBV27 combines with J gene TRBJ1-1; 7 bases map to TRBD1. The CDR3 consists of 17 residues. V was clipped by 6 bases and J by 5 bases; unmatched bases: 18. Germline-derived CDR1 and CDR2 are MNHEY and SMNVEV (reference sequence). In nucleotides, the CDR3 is TGTGCCAGCAGCCGGAGAGGCAGGGGGTCGGGGGGGACTGAAGCTTTCTTT. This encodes CASSRRGRGSGGTEAFF.

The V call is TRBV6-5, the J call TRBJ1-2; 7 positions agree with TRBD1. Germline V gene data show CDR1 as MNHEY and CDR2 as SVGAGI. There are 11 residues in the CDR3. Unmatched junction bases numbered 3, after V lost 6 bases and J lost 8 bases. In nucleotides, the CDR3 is TGTGCCAGCAGAAACAGGGGCGGCTACACCTTC. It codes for CASRNRGGYTF.

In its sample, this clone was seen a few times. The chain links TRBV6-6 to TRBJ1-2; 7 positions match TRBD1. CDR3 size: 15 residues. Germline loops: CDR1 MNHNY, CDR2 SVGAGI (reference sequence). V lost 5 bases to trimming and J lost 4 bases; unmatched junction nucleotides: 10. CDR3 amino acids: CASSRDSPTLYGYTF. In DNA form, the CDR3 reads TGTGCCAGCAGTCGGGACAGCCCTACCCTCTATGGCTACACCTTC.

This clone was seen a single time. The CDR3 sequence: CASSFDRPNSPLHF. Written as DNA, the CDR3 is TGCGCCAGCAGCTTTGACAGGCCGAATTCACCCCTCCACTTT. The chain employs TRBV5-1 and TRBJ1-6; the D gene is possibly TRBD1 (6 bases). The CDR3 consists of 14 residues. Germline CDR1 is SGHRS and CDR2 is YFSETQ. With 2 bases removed from V and 7 bases from J, the gap between germline ends came to 10 bases.

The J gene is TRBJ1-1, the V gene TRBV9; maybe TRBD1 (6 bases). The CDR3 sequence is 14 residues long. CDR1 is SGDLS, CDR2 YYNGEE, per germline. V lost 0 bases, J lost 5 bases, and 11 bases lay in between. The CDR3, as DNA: TGTGCCAGCAGCGTAGAGTCAACAGGGACTGAAGCTTTCTTT. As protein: CASSVESTGTEAFF.